This TCR beta chain was sequenced for a study of CD8 T cells in ankylosing spondylitis. Overall study findings and caveats: Seven to nine highly homologous variants made up a TCR beta motif, and this motif appeared characteristic of ankylosing spondylitis blood. Disease-associated clonotypes exhibited CD8+ identity and were relatively infrequent in peripheral blood.

This clonotype was recorded a few times. Its specificity is unknown. J was trimmed by 4 bases and V by 0 bases; bases with no gene match: 6. Germline V CDR1 and CDR2: SGHRS, YFSETQ. The CDR3 consists of 16 residues. MiXCR, applied by TCRdb to the 5' RACE reads, yields one record per CDR3 protein. The sample has about 200,000 distinct CDR3 sequences, over 10% seen once. The chain combines TRBV5-1 with TRBJ2-7, with 11 bases that match TRBD2. The TCR was taken from a male donor with ankylosing spondylitis or in good health (not recorded which). The sequenced sample was blood, either unsorted or a sorted T cell fraction (not recorded which). The chain's CDR3 is CASSLEGLAEGYEQYF. CDR3 bases: TGCGCCAGCAGCTTGGAGGGACTAGCGGAGGGATACGAGCAGTACTTC.